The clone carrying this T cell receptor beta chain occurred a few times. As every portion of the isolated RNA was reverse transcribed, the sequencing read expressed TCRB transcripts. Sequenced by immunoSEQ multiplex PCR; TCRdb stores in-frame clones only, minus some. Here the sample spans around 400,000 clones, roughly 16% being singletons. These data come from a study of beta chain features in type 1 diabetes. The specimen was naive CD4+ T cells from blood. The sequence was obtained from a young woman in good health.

CDR3 in DNA: TGTGCCAGCAGTTCCAACAATGAGCAGTTCTTC. This encodes CASSSNNEQFF. The chain joins TRBV25-1 to TRBJ2-1; D remains unclear. Trimming shortened V by 5 bases and J by 5 bases, and 4 bases separated the two germline ends. Germline values: CDR1 MGHDK, CDR2 SYGVNS. This CDR3 has 11 amino acids.